The rows below give T cell receptor beta chains drawn from one sample of a study of immune heterogeneity within non-small cell lung tumors. TCRdb fed the multiplex PCR reads into MiXCR, producing one record per CDR3 protein. In the table there are roughly 4,500 distinct CDR3 sequences, about 22% of which are singletons. The sequencing input was lung tumor tissue. The receptors were gathered from a man aged 65 to 85 with non-small cell lung cancer. CDR3s include the opening cysteine and the closing phenylalanine or tryptophan. The D gene is left open where the match is weak. Where a row states a size, it is once, few, many or the class of an expanded clone; other rows omit it.

clone_size	d_call	v_call	j_call	cdr3_aa	cdr3_nt
NA	TRBD1	TRBV20-1	TRBJ2-5	CSARGDSRTETQYF	TGCAGTGCTAGAGGGGACAGCAGAACAGAGACCCAGTACTTC
NA	TRBD1	TRBV2	TRBJ2-5	CASSESVGGMETQYF	TGTGCCAGCAGTGAATCGGTAGGGGGCATGGAGACCCAGTACTTC
medium-sized	TRBD2	TRBV6-2/TRBV6-3	TRBJ2-3	CASSFLAGTDTQYF	TGTGCCAGCAGTTTTCTAGCGGGGACAGATACGCAGTATTTT
few	TRBD2	TRBV3-1	TRBJ2-1	CASSQGRTSGYNEQFF	TGTGCCAGCAGCCAAGGGAGGACTAGCGGCTACAATGAGCAGTTCTTC
few	NA	TRBV30	TRBJ1-1	CAWSGNSGTEAFF	TGTGCCTGGAGTGGGAACAGTGGGACTGAAGCTTTCTTT
large	NA	TRBV20-1	TRBJ2-7	CSARDAGQTNIEQYF	TGCAGTGCTAGAGATGCGGGACAAACAAATATAGAGCAGTACTTC
NA	NA	TRBV5-6	TRBJ1-1	CASSFPSAGTEAFF	TGTGCCAGCAGCTTCCCATCCGCGGGCACTGAAGCTTTCTTT
NA	NA	TRBV5-4	TRBJ1-2	CASSPSKGPEGGYTF	TGTGCCAGCAGCCCATCTAAGGGTCCAGAAGGAGGCTACACCTTC
medium-sized	TRBD1	TRBV7-6	TRBJ2-3	CASSPNRGQVADTQYF	TGTGCCAGCAGCCCTAACAGGGGGCAGGTCGCAGATACGCAGTATTTT
large	TRBD1	TRBV28	TRBJ2-7	CASSLQGAGQREQYF	TGTGCCAGCAGTTTACAGGGGGCCGGACAAAGGGAGCAGTACTTC
NA	NA	TRBV24-1	TRBJ2-1	CATSDLPRRGGNEQFF	TGTGCCACCAGTGATCTCCCGAGGCGAGGGGGCAATGAGCAGTTCTTC
medium-sized	NA	TRBV18	TRBJ1-2	CASSPLQGPHDYGYTF	TGTGCCAGCTCACCACTCCAGGGTCCGCACGACTATGGCTACACCTTC
medium-sized	TRBD1	TRBV20-1	TRBJ1-4	CSARRQGLEKLFF	TGCAGTGCTAGGAGACAGGGACTTGAAAAACTGTTTTTT
NA	NA	TRBV20-1	TRBJ1-5	CSAPRGGEGPQHF	TGCAGTGCTCCGAGGGGGGGGGAAGGGCCCCAGCATTTT
NA	TRBD2	TRBV7-9	TRBJ2-3	CASSLGGAGDTQYF	TGTGCCAGCAGCCTGGGGGGAGCGGGGGATACGCAGTATTTT
medium-sized	NA	TRBV27	TRBJ2-2	CASSLSRGRTGELFF	TGTGCCAGCAGTTTATCGAGGGGGAGGACCGGGGAGCTGTTTTTT
large	TRBD2	TRBV2	TRBJ2-2	CARGLAGRTGELFF	TGTGCCAGAGGACTAGCGGGGAGGACCGGGGAGCTGTTTTTT
once	TRBD1	TRBV7-9	TRBJ1-3	CASSLYRTGAGNTIYF	TGTGCCAGCAGTTTATACCGGACAGGGGCCGGAAACACCATATATTTT
medium-sized	TRBD2	TRBV28	TRBJ2-7	CASSDTLAGVTHEQYF	TGTGCCAGCAGCGATACACTAGCGGGAGTGACCCACGAGCAGTACTTC
few	NA	TRBV19	TRBJ1-5	CASSISPGRGNQPQHF	TGTGCCAGTAGTATTTCGCCCGGCCGAGGCAATCAGCCCCAGCATTTT
NA	NA	TRBV11-3	TRBJ2-2	CASSPGTLNTGELFF	TGTGCCAGCAGCCCTGGGACACTAAACACCGGGGAGCTGTTTTTT
NA	NA	TRBV7-9	TRBJ2-5	CASSPANQEAQYF	TGTGCCAGCAGCCCAGCAAACCAAGAGGCCCAGTACTTC
NA	NA	TRBV27	TRBJ2-1	CASSLGGSSYNEQFF	TGTGCCAGCAGTTTAGGGGGCTCCTCCTACAATGAGCAGTTCTTC
NA	NA	TRBV11-2	TRBJ1-1	CACSLRVGEAFF	TGTGCCTGCAGCTTAAGGGTCGGAGAAGCTTTCTTT
NA	NA	TRBV20-1	TRBJ1-5	CSARDPRGDQPQHF	TGCAGTGCTAGAGATCCCCGAGGGGATCAGCCCCAGCATTTT
medium-sized	NA	TRBV5-1	TRBJ1-3	CASSAGTPGNTIYF	TGCGCCAGCAGCGCCGGGACACCCGGAAACACCATATATTTT
few	TRBD1	TRBV9	TRBJ2-1	CASSVGPEDRGIPQFF	TGTGCCAGCAGCGTAGGCCCCGAGGACAGGGGAATCCCGCAGTTCTTC
few	NA	TRBV28	TRBJ2-1	CASSFRSVNNEQFF	TGTGCCAGCAGTTTTCGTAGCGTAAACAATGAGCAGTTCTTC
medium-sized	TRBD2	TRBV20-1	TRBJ2-7	CSAGRPSGREQYF	TGCAGTGCTGGCAGACCTAGCGGCCGCGAGCAGTACTTC
NA	TRBD2	TRBV10-1	TRBJ2-2	CASSAGRDTRELFF	TGCGCCAGCAGTGCCGGGAGGGACACCCGGGAGCTGTTTTTT
medium-sized	NA	TRBV11-2	TRBJ2-7	CASSLDQYPAYEQYF	TGTGCCAGCAGCTTAGATCAGTATCCCGCCTACGAGCAGTACTTC
medium-sized	NA	TRBV5-1	TRBJ2-5	CATPLQETQYF	TGCGCCACCCCACTTCAAGAGACCCAGTACTTC
medium-sized	NA	TRBV20-1	TRBJ1-2	CSASLPGTVYGYTF	TGCAGTGCCTCCCTACCGGGGACGGTCTATGGCTACACCTTC
NA	NA	TRBV10-2	TRBJ2-7	CASGSLDRFLYEQYF	TGCGCCAGCGGGTCGCTTGACAGGTTTTTGTACGAGCAGTACTTC
medium-sized	NA	TRBV28	TRBJ2-2	CASSPVGEVFAGELFF	TGTGCCAGCAGTCCCGTGGGGGAGGTCTTCGCCGGGGAGCTGTTTTTT
medium-sized	TRBD1	TRBV6-1	TRBJ2-7	CASSPTGTGGEQYF	TGTGCCAGCAGTCCCACTGGGACAGGGGGCGAGCAGTACTTC
medium-sized	TRBD2	TRBV9	TRBJ2-7	CASSAGLAGGLPQEQYF	TGTGCCAGCAGCGCGGGACTAGCGGGGGGACTGCCTCAGGAGCAGTACTTC
medium-sized	TRBD2	TRBV28	TRBJ2-1	CASRRTSGEQFF	TGTGCCAGCAGGAGGACTAGCGGGGAGCAGTTCTTC
NA	TRBD2	TRBV9	TRBJ2-3	CASSVSTSGGSLADTHYF	TGTGCCAGCAGCGTATCGACTAGCGGGGGCTCCCTCGCAGATACGCATTATTTT
medium-sized	NA	TRBV7-2	TRBJ2-1	CASSRGIYNEQFF	TGTGCCAGCAGCCGAGGTATATACAATGAGCAGTTCTTC
large	NA	TRBV14	TRBJ1-2	CASSQVGGNYGYTF	TGTGCCAGCAGCCAAGTGGGGGGAAACTATGGCTACACCTTC
medium-sized	TRBD2	TRBV12-3/TRBV12-4	TRBJ2-3	CASSTPSGLAGFTDTQYF	TGTGCCAGCAGTACCCCCTCGGGACTAGCGGGATTCACAGATACGCAGTATTTT
medium-sized	NA	TRBV6-1	TRBJ2-1	CASSFGLGSNEQFF	TGTGCCAGCAGCTTCGGACTGGGGTCCAATGAGCAGTTCTTC